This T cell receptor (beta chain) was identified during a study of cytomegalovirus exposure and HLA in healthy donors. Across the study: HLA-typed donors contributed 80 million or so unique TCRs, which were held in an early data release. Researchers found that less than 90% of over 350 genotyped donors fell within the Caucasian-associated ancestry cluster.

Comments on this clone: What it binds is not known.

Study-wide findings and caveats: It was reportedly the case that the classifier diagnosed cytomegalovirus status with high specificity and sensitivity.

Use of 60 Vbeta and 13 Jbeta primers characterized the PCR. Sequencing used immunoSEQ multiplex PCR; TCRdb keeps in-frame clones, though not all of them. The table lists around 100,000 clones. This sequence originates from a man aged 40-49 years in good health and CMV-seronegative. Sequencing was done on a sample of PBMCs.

The CDR3, as DNA: TGTGCCAGCAGCCCAGGGAACACTAATGAAAAACTGTTTTTT. Its translation: CASSPGNTNEKLFF. The genes are TRBV5-5 and TRBJ1-4, with D perhaps TRBD1 (5 bases). In germline, CDR1 is SGHKS, CDR2 YYEKEE (reference sequence). The CDR3 has 14 residues. The V and J ends lost 4 bases and 2 bases respectively, with 9 bases between them.